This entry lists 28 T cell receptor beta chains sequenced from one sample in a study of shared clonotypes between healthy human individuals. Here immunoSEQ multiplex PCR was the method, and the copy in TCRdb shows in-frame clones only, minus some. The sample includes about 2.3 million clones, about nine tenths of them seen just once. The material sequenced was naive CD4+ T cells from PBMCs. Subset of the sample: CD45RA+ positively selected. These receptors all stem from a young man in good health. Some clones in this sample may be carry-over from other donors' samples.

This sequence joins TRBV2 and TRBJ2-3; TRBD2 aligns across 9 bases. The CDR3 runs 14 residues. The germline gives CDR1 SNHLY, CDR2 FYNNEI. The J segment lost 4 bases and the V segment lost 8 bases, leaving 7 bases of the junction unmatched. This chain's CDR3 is CASLSSGMADTQYF. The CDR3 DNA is TGTGCCAGCTTATCTAGCGGGATGGCAGATACGCAGTATTTT.

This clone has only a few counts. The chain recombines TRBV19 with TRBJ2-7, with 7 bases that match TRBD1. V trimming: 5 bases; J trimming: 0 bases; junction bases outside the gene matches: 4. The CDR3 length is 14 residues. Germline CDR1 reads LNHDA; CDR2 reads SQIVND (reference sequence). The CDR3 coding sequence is TGTGCCAGTAGTCGCCGGGACAGCTCCTACGAGCAGTACTTC. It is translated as CASSRRDSSYEQYF.

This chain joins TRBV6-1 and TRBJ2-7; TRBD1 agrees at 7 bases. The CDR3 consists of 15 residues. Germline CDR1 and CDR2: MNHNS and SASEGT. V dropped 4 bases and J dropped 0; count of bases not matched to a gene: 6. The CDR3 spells CASSGDSTRSYEQYF. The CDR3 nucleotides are TGTGCCAGCAGTGGGGACAGCACCCGCTCCTACGAGCAGTACTTC.

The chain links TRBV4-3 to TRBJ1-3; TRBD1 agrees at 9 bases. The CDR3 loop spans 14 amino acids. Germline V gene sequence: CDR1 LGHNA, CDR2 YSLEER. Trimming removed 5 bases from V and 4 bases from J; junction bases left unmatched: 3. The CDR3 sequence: CASSSQGAGNTIYF. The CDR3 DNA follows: TGCGCCAGCAGCTCACAGGGGGCGGGAAACACCATATATTTT.

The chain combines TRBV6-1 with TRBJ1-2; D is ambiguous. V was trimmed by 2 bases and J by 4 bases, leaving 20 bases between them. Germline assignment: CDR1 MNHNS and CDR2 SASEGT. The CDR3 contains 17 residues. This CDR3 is CASSEYPGSHSTYGYTF. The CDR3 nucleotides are TGTGCCAGCAGTGAATATCCAGGCAGCCACTCAACCTATGGCTACACCTTC.

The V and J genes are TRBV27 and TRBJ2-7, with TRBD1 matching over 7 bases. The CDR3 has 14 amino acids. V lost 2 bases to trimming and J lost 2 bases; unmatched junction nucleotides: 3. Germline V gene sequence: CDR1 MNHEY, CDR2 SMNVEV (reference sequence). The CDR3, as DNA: TGTGCCAGCAGTTTACGAGGGGGCCCCTACGAGCAGTACTTC. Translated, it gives CASSLRGGPYEQYF.

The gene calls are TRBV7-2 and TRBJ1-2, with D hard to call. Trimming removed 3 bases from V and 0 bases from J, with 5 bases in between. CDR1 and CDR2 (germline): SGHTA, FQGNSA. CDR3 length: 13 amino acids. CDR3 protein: CASSFSPNYGYTF. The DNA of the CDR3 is TGTGCCAGCAGCTTCAGCCCTAACTATGGCTACACCTTC.

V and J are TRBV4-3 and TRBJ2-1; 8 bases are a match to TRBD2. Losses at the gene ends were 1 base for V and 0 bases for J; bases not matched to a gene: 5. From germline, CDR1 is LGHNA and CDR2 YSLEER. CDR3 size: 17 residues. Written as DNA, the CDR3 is TGCGCCAGCAGCCAAGGTAGCGGGGCCAGCTCCTACAATGAGCAGTTCTTC. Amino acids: CASSQGSGASSYNEQFF.

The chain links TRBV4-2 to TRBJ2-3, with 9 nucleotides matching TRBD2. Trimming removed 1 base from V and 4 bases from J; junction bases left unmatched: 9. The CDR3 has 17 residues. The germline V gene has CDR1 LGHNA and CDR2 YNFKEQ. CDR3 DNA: TGTGCCAGCAGCCAAGTCGTGGGCGGGAGGGTACCAGATACGCAGTATTTT. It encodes CASSQVVGGRVPDTQYF.

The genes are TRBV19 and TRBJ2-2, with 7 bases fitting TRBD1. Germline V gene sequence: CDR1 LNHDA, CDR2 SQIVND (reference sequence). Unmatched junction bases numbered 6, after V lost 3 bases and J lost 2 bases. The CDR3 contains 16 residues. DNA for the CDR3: TGTGCCAGTAGTATCCTGACAGGGTTAAACACCGGGGAGCTGTTTTTT. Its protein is CASSILTGLNTGELFF.

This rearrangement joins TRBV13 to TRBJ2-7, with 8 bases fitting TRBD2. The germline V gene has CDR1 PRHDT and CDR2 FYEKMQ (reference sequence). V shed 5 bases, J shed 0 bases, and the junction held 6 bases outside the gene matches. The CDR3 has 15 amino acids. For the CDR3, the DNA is TGTGCCAGCAGCGCTAGCGGGCGTCTCTCCTACGAGCAGTACTTC. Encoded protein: CASSASGRLSYEQYF.

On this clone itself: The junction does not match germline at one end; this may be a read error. For the CDR3, the DNA is TGTGCCAGCAAACGGCATGGACAGGACAGGGCCGACTTC. The encoded protein is CASKRHGQDRADF. The chain has TRBV6-5 and TRBJ2-7, with 8 bases aligning to TRBD1. The germline CDR1 and CDR2 sequences are MNHEY and SVGAGI. The CDR3 is made up of 13 amino acids.

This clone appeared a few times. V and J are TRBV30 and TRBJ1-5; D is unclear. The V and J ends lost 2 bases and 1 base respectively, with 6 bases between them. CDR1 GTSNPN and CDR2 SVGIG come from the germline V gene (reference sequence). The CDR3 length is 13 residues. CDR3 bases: TGTGCCTGGAGTAAGTTGAGCAATCAGCCCCAGCATTTT. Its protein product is CAWSKLSNQPQHF.

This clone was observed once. The CDR3, as DNA: TGTGCCAGTAGTATTGATCAGGGGTGGACTGAAGCTTTCTTT. Translating it yields CASSIDQGWTEAFF. This chain joins TRBV19 and TRBJ1-1, with TRBD1 as a possible D gene (6 bases). Per the germline V gene, CDR1 is LNHDA and CDR2 is SQIVND (reference sequence). The V end was cut by 3 bases, the J end by 5 bases, with 13 bases between. The CDR3 spans 14 residues. The entire variable domain, with the rest obtained from reference TRBV19 and TRBJ1-1, is as follows: DGGITQSPKYLFRKEGQNVTLSCEQNLNHDAMYWYRQDPGQGLRLIYYSQIVNDFQKGDIAEGYSVSREKKESFPLTVTSAQKNPTAFYLCASSIDQGWTEAFFGQGTRLTVV.

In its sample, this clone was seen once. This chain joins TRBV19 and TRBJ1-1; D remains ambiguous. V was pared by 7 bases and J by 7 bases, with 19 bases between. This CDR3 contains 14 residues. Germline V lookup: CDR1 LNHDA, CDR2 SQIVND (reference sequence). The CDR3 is CASTSLGFGDEAFF. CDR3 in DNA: TGTGCCAGTACCTCCCTCGGATTCGGTGATGAAGCTTTCTTT.

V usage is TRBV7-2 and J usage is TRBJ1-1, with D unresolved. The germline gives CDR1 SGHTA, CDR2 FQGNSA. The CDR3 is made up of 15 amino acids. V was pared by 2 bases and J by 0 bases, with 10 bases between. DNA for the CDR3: TGTGCCAGCAGCTTAATGAACGGCTTGAACACTGAAGCTTTCTTT. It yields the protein CASSLMNGLNTEAFF.

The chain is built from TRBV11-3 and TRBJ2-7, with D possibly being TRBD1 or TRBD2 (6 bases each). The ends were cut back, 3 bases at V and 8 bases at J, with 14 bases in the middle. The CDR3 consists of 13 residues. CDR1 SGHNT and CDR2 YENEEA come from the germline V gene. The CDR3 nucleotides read TGTGCCAGCAGCTTGGGGGGCGTGAATCAGCAGTACTTC. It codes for CASSLGGVNQQYF. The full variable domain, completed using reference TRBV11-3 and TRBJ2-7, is EAGVVQSPRYKIIEKKQPVAFWCNPISGHNTLYWYLQNLGQGPELLIRYENEEAVDDSQLPKDRFSAERLKGVDSTLKIQPAELGDSAVYLCASSLGGVNQQYFGPGTRLTVT.

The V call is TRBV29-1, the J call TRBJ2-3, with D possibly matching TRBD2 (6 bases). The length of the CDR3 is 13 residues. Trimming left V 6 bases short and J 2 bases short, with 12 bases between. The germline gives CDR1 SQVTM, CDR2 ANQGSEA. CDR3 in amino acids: CSVTTRFTDTQYF. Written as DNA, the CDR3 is TGCAGCGTGACGACTAGATTCACAGATACGCAGTATTTT.

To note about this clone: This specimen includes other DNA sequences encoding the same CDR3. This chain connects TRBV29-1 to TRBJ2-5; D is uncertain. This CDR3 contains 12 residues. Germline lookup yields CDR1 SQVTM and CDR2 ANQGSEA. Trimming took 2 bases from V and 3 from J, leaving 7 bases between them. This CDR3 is CSVESGEETQYF. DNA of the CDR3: TGCAGCGTTGAATCGGGTGAAGAGACCCAGTACTTC. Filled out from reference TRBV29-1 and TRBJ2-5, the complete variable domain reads SAVISQKPSRDICQRGTSLTIQCQVDSQVTMMFWYRQQPGQSLTLIATANQGSEATYESGFVIDKFPISRPNLTFSTLTVSNMSPEDSSIYLCSVESGEETQYFGPGTRLLVL.

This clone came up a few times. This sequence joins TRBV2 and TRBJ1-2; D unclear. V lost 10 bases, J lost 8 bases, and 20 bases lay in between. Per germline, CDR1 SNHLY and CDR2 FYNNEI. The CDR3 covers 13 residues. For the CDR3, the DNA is TGTGCCACCGCGGGTAGAGGAGGTGTAGGCTACACCTTC. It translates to CATAGRGGVGYTF.

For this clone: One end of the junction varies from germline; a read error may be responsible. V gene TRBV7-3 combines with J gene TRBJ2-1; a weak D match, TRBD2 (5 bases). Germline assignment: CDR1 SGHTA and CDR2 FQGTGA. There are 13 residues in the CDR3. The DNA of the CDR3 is TGTGCCAGCAGCCTAACTAGTCACAATGAGCAGTTCTTC. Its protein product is CASSLTSHNEQFF.

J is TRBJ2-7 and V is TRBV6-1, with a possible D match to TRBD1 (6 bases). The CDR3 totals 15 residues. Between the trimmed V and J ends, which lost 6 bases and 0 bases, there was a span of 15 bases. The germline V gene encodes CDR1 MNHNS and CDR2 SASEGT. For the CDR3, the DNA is TGTGCCAGCAGCTTAGGCCCCAGGGGCTCCTACGAGCAGTACTTC. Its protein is CASSLGPRGSYEQYF.

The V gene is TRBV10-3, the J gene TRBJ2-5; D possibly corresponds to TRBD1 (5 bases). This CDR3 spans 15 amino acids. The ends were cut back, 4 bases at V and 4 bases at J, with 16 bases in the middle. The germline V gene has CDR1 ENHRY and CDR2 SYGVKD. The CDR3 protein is CAISVGATRGETQYF. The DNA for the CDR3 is TGTGCCATCAGTGTTGGGGCCACAAGAGGAGAGACCCAGTACTTC.

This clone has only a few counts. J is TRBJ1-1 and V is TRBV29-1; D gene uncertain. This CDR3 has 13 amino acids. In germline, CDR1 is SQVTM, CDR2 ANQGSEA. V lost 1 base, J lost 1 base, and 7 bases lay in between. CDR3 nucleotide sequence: TGCAGCGTTGAAGGGAACAGGAACACTGAAGCTTTCTTT. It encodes CSVEGNRNTEAFF. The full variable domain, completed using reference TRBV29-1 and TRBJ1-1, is SAVISQKPSRDICQRGTSLTIQCQVDSQVTMMFWYRQQPGQSLTLIATANQGSEATYESGFVIDKFPISRPNLTFSTLTVSNMSPEDSSIYLCSVEGNRNTEAFFGQGTRLTVV.

The CDR3 DNA sequence: TGTGCCAGCAGTTCTAGCGGGAGGGCCCTTGCAGATACGCAGTATTTT. Amino acids: CASSSSGRALADTQYF. This sequence joins TRBV28 and TRBJ2-3; 12 bases align to TRBD2. The V segment lost 4 bases and the J segment 4 bases; nucleotides outside the gene matches: 6. There are 16 residues in the CDR3. Germline V CDR1 and CDR2: MDHEN, SYDVKM.

CDR3 nucleotides: TGTGCCAGCAGACGTAACACCGACCCTTACGAGCAGTACTTC. Encoded protein: CASRRNTDPYEQYF. The chain has TRBV28 and TRBJ2-7; D call uncertain. Per the germline V gene, CDR1 is MDHEN and CDR2 is SYDVKM. V lost 6 bases to trimming and J lost 4 bases, with 16 bases between them. The CDR3 runs 14 residues.

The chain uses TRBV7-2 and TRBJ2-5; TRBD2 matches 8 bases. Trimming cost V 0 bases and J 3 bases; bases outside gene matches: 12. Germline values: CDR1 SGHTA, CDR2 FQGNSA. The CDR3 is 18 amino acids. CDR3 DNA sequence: TGTGCCAGCAGCTTAGCGCGTGCAGCGGGAGTAGCCGAAGAGACCCAGTACTTC. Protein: CASSLARAAGVAEETQYF.

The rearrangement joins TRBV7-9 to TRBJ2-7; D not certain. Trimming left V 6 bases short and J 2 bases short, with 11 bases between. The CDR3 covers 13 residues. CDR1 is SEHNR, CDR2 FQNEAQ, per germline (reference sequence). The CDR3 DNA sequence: TGTGCCAGCAGAAACAGTTTTACCTACGAGCAGTACTTC. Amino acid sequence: CASRNSFTYEQYF. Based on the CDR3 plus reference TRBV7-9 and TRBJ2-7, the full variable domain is DTGVSQNPRHKITKRGQNVTFRCDPISEHNRLYWYRQTLGQGPEFLTYFQNEAQLEKSRLLSDRFSAERPKGSFSTLEIQRTEQGDSAMYLCASRNSFTYEQYFGPGTRLTVT.